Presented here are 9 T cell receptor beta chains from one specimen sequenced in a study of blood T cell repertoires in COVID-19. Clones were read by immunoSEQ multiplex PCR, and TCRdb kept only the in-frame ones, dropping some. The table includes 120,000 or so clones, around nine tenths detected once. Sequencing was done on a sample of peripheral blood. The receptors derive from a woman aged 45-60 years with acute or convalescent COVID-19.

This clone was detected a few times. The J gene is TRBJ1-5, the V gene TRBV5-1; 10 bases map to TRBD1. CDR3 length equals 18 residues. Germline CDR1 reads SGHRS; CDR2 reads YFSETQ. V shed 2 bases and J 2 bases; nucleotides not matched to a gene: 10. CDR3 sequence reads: CASSLGIPGTGGNQPQHF. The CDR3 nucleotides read TGCGCCAGCAGCTTAGGGATCCCCGGGACAGGGGGCAATCAGCCCCAGCATTTT. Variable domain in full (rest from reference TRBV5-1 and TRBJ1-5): KAGVTQTPRYLIKTRGQQVTLSCSPISGHRSVSWYQQTPGQGLQFLFEYFSETQRNKGNFPGRFSGRQFSNSRSEMNVSTLELGDSALYLCASSLGIPGTGGNQPQHFGDGTRLSIL.

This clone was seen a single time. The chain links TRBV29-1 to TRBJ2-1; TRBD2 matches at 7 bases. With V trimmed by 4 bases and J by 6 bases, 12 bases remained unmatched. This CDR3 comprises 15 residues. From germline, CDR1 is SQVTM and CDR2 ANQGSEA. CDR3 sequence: CSVVHQREVSNEQFF. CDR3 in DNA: TGCAGCGTTGTGCACCAGCGGGAAGTAAGCAATGAGCAGTTCTTC.

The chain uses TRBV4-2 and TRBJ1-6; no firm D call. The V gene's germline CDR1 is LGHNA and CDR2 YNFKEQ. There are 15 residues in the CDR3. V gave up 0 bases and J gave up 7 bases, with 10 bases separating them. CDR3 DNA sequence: TGTGCCAGCAGCCAAGACCCGGGAAACAATTCACCCCTCCACTTT. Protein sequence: CASSQDPGNNSPLHF.

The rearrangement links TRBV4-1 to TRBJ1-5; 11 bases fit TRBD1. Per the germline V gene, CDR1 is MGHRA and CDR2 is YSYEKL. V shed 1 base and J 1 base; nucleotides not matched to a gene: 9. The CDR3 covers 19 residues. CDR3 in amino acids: CASSQAAGQGVFSNQPQHF. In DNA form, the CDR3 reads TGCGCCAGCAGCCAAGCGGCGGGACAGGGGGTGTTCAGCAATCAGCCCCAGCATTTT.

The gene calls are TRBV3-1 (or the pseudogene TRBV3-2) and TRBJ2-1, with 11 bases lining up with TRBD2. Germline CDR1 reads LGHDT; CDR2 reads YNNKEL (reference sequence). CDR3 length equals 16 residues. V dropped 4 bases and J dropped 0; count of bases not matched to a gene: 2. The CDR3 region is CASSPGLAVSYNEQFF. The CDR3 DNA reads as TGTGCCAGCAGCCCGGGACTAGCGGTCTCCTACAATGAGCAGTTCTTC.

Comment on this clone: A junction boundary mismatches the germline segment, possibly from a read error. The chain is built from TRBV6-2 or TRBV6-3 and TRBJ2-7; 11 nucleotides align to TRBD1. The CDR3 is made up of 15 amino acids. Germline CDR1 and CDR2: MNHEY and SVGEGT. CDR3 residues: CASTYPGTGGYEQYF. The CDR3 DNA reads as TGTGCCAGCACTTACCCCGGGACAGGGGGCTACGAGCAGTACTTC.

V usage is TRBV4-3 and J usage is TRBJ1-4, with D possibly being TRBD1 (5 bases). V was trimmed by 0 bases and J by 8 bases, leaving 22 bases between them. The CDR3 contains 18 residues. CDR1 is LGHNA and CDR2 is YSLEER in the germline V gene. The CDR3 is CASSQDGGYAGWREKLFF. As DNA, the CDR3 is TGCGCCAGCAGCCAAGACGGGGGTTATGCAGGGTGGCGGGAAAAACTGTTTTTT.

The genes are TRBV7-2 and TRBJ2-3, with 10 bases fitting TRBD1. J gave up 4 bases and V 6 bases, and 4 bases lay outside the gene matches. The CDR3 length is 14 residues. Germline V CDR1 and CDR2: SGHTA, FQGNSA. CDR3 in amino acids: CASSRQGAADTQYF. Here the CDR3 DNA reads TGTGCCAGCAGTCGACAGGGGGCGGCAGATACGCAGTATTTT.

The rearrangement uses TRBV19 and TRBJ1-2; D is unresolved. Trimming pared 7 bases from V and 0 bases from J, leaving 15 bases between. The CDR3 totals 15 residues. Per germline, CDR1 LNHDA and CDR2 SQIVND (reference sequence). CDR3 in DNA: TGTGCCAGTACTTCGAGGGATAAAGCTAACTATGGCTACACCTTC. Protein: CASTSRDKANYGYTF.